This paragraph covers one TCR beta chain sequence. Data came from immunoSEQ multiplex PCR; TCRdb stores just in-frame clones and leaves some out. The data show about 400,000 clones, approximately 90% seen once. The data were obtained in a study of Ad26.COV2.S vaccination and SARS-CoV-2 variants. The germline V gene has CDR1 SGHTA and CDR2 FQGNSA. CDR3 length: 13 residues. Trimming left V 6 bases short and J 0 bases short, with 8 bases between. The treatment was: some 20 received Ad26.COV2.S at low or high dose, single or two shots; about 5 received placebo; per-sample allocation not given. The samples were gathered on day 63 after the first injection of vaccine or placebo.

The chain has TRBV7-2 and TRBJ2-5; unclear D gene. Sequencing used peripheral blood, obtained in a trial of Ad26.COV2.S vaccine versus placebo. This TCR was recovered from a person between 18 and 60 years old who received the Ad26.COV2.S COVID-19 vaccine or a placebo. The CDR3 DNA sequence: TGTGCCAGCAGTCCAGCGCACCAAGAGACCCAGTACTTC. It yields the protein CASSPAHQETQYF.